A selection of T cell receptor beta chains follows, all from one sample in a study of blood T cell repertoires in COVID-19. Only in-frame clones appear in the TCRdb table, and some are missing; sequencing was by immunoSEQ multiplex PCR. The table lists fewer than 250,000 clones, about four fifths of them singletons, with 3% to 4.5% in the top ten. The sequenced sample was PBMCs or T cells enriched from blood (not recorded which). The receptors come from a middle-aged woman who had been exposed to COVID-19. The CDR3 runs from the conserved cysteine through the conserved F or W. A D gene is named only where the DNA matches it firmly.

V	D	CDR3
TRBV9	TRBD1	CASSVGQGAKTQYF
TRBV7-9	-	CASSLVLPGELFF
TRBV4-3	-	CASSQDGQSYNQPQHF
TRBV5-4	-	CASGGDSGNTIYF
TRBV19	TRBD2	CASSIQAGGYNEQFF
TRBV27	-	CASIGTGLTPGELFF
TRBV28	-	CASLGATSYEQYF
TRBV12-3/TRBV12-4	-	CASSFSEVAEAFF
TRBV4-1	-	CASSQTPTASSYNEQFF
TRBV11-2	-	CASTRAEQETQYF
TRBV30	-	CACAEGGGNSPLHF